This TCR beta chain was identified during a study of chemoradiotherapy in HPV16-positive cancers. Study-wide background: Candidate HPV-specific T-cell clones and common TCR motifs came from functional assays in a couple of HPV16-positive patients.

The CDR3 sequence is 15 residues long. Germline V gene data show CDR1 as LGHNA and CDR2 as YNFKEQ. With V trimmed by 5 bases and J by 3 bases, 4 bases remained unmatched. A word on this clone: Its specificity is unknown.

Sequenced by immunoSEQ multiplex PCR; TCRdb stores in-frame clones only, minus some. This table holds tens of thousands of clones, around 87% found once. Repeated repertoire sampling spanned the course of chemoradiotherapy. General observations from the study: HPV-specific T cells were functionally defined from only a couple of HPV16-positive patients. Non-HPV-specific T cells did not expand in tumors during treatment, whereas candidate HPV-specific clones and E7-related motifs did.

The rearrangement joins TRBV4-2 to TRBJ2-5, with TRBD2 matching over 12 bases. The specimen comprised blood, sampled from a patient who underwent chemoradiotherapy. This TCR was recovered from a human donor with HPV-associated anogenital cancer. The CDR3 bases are TGTGCCAGCAGCTCAAGACTAGCGGGGGAAGAGACCCAGTACTTC. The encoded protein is CASSSRLAGEETQYF.